The text below deals with one T cell receptor (beta chain). The antigen remains undetermined. The record originates from a study of beta chain features in type 1 diabetes. Expressed TCRB transcripts were sequenced because the isolated RNA had all been reverse transcribed beforehand. TCRdb's table, derived via immunoSEQ multiplex PCR, lists solely in-frame clones and lacks some. The sample has around 41,000 clones; approximately 61% are singletons. The CDR3 is 17 residues long. Germline CDR1 and CDR2: SGHVS and FQNEAQ. V was pared by 5 bases and J by 1 base, with 9 bases of the junction left unmatched. Study-level findings and limits: Shortening of TCRB CDR3s, moderate but significant, appeared in all four CD4+ subsets of Type 1 diabetes patients.

The TCR sequence derives from a young man with type 1 diabetes. Some clones in this sample may be carry-over from other donors' samples. The rearrangement uses TRBV7-8 and TRBJ2-4, with TRBD1 matching over 9 bases. The sequencing sample was made of Tregs from blood. The CDR3 region is CASSRTGGEGAKNIQYF. As DNA, the CDR3 is TGTGCCAGCAGCCGTACAGGGGGCGAAGGGGCCAAAAACATTCAGTACTTC.